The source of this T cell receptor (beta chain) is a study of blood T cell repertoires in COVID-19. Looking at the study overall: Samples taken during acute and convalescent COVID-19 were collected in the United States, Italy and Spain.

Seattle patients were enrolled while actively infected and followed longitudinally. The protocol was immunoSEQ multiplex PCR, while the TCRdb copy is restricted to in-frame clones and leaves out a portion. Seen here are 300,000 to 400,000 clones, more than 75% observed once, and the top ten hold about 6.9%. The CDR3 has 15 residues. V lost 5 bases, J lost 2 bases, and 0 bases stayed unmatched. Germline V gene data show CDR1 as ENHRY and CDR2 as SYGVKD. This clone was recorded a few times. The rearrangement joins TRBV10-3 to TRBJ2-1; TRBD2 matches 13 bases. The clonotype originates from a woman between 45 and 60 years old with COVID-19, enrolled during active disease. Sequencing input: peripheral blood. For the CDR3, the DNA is TGTGCCATCAGTACTAGCGGGAGGGCCTACAATGAGCAGTTCTTC. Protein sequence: CAISTSGRAYNEQFF.